This TCR beta chain was profiled in a study of long-term antiretroviral therapy in people with HIV. Regarding this clone: Its antigen is currently unknown.

Runs used v3.0 of the immunoSEQ assay and were done at survey level. TCRdb keeps only in-frame clones here, not all; method: immunoSEQ multiplex PCR. The sample yields 25,000 to 35,000 clones, 80% to 85% seen once. Germline V lookup: CDR1 SGHVS, CDR2 FQNEAQ. V was cut by 1 base and J by 1 base, with 19 bases left in between. There are 18 residues in the CDR3. General observations from the study: Participants lacked recorded data on ART adherence, viral resistance or therapy changes.

This TCR was sampled from a man aged 50-59 years with HIV. Sample: unsorted PBMCs, taken 2.9 years after starting antiretroviral therapy. The V and J genes are TRBV7-8 and TRBJ2-5; TRBD2 is a possible D gene (5 bases). In nucleotides, the CDR3 is TGTGCCAGCAGCTTAGTAGTGGGTGTGAGGGCCGTCCAAGAGACCCAGTACTTC. It specifies CASSLVVGVRAVQETQYF.